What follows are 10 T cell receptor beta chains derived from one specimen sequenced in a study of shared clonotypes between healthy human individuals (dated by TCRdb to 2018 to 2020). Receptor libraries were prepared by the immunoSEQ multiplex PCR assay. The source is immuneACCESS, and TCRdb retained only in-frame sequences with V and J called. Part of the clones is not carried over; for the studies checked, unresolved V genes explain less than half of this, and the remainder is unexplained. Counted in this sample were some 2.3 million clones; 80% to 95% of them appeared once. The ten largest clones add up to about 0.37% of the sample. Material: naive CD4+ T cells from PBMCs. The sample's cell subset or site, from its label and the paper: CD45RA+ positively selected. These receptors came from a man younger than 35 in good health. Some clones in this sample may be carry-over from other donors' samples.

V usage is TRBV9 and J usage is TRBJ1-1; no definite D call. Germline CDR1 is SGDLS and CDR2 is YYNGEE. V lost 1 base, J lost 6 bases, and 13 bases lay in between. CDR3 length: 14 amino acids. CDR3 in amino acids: CASSVNDPSAEAFF. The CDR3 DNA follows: TGTGCCAGCAGCGTAAATGATCCGTCGGCTGAAGCTTTCTTT. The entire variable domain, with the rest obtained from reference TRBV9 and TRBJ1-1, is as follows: DSGVTQTPKHLITATGQRVTLRCSPRSGDLSVYWYQQSLDQGLQFLIQYYNGEERAKGNILERFSAQQFPDLHSELNLSSLELGDSALYFCASSVNDPSAEAFFGQGTRLTVV.

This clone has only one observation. The CDR3 region is CASSPVEGIGIGETQYF. CDR3 coding DNA: TGTGCCAGCTCACCGGTGGAGGGGATTGGGATAGGGGAGACCCAGTACTTC. J is TRBJ2-5 and V is TRBV18; the D gene is possibly TRBD2 (6 bases). Germline V CDR1 and CDR2: KGHSH, LQKENI. V was cut by 3 bases and J by 5 bases, with 22 bases left in between. The CDR3 covers 17 residues.

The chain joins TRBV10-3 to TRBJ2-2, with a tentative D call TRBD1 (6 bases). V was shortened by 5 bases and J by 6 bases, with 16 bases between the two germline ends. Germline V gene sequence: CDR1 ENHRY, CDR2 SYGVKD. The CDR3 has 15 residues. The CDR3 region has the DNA TGTGCCATCAGTCTAACAGGGATCGTATCCGGGGAGCTGTTTTTT. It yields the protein CAISLTGIVSGELFF.

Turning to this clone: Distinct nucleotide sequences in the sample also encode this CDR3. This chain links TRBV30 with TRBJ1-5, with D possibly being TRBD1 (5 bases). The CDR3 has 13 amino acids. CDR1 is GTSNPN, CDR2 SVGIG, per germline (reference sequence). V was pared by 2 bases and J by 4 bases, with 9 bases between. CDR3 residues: CAWSLTDNQPQHF. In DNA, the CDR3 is TGTGCCTGGAGTTTGACAGATAATCAGCCCCAGCATTTT.

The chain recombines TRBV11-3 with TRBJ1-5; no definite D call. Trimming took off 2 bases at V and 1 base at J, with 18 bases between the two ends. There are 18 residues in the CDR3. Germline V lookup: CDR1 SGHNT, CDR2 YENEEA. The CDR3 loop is CASSLWGESGPSNQPQHF. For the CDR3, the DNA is TGTGCCAGCAGCTTATGGGGAGAGTCTGGGCCAAGCAATCAGCCCCAGCATTTT.

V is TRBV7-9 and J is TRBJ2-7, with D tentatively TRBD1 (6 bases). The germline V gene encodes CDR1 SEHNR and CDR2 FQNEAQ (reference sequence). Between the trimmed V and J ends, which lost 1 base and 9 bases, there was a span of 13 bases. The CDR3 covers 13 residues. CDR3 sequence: CASSLVETGAQYF. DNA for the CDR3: TGTGCCAGCAGCTTAGTTGAGACAGGTGCGCAGTACTTC.

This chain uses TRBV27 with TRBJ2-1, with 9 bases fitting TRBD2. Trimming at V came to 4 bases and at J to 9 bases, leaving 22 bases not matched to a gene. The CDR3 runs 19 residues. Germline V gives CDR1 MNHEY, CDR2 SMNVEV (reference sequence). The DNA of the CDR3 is TGTGCCAGCAGTTCGGTCAAACTAGGGGCTAGCGGGACATACCCTGAGCAGTTCTTC. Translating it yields CASSSVKLGASGTYPEQFF.

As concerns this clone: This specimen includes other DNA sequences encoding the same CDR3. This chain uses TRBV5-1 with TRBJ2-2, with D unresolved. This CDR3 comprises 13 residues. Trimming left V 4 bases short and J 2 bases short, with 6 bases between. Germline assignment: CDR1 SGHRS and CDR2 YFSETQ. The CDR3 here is CASSGVNTGELFF. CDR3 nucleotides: TGCGCCAGCAGCGGGGTCAACACCGGGGAGCTGTTTTTT.

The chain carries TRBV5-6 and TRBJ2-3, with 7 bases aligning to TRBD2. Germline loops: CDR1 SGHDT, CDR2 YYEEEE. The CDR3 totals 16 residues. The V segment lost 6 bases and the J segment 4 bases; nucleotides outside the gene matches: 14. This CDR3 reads CASTSKPGAGSDTQYF. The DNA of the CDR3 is TGTGCCAGCACTTCTAAACCGGGAGCGGGATCAGATACGCAGTATTTT.

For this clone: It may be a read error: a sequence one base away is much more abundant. CDR3 in amino acids: CASSPSRGSNQLQHF. CDR3 coding DNA: TGTGCCAGCAGCCCCTCCCGGGGTAGCAATCAGCTCCAGCATTTT. The rearrangement uses TRBV6-1 and TRBJ1-5; no firm D call. The germline V gene encodes CDR1 MNHNS and CDR2 SASEGT. The CDR3 runs to 15 residues.